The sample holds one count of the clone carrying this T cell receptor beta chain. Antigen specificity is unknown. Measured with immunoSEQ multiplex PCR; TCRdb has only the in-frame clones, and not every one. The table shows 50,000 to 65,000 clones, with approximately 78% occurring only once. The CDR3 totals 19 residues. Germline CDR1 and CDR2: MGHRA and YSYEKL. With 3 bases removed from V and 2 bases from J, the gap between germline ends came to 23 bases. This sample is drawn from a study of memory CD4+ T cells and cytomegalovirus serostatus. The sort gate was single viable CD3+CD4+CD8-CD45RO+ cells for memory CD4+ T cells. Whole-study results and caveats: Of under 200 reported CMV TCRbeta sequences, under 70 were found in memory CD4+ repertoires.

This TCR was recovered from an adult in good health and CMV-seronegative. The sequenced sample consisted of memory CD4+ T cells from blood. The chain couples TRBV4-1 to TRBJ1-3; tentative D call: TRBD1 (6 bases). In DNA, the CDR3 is TGCGCCAGCAGCCAGGGAGGTATGGGGACAAAGGGCCCTGGAAACACCATATATTTT. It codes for CASSQGGMGTKGPGNTIYF.